This is a list of T cell receptor beta chains from one sample in a study of T cells after somatic rescue of genetic block. The protocol was immunoSEQ multiplex PCR, while the TCRdb copy is restricted to in-frame clones and leaves out a portion. This table holds 9,500 to 12,000 clones, approximately 80% found once. Sequencing input: peripheral blood mononuclear cells (PBMCs). These receptors originate from a boy between 10 and 17 years old. Each CDR3 is given with its conserved first and last residue. The D gene is left open where the match is weak. Expanded clones get a size class; other rows say once, few or many, or leave the size out.

D	V	J	size	DNA	CDR3
TRBD1	TRBV27	TRBJ1-6	medium-sized	TGTGCCAGCAGTTTCGGCAGGGGGTCCTATAATTCACCCCTCCACTTT	CASSFGRGSYNSPLHF
NA	TRBV21-1	TRBJ1-5	NA	TGTGCCAGCAGCAACCACAGGGTGTTAAAAACAGGTCAGCCCCAGCATTTT	CASSNHRVLKTGQPQHF
NA	TRBV7-2	TRBJ2-7	NA	TGTGCCAGCAGCTTACGCGGGAACTCCTACGAGCAGTACTTC	CASSLRGNSYEQYF
NA	TRBV18	TRBJ2-5	once	TGTGCCAGCTCACCTCGGACAGCCCAAGAGACCCAGTACTTC	CASSPRTAQETQYF
NA	TRBV15	TRBJ2-2	NA	TGTGCCACCAGCAGAGATATACGACAGAACACCGGGGAGCTGTTTTTT	CATSRDIRQNTGELFF
NA	TRBV4-3	TRBJ1-5	NA	TGCGCCAGCTCGTTACTGCTTAATCAGCCCCAGCATTTT	CASSLLLNQPQHF
TRBD1	TRBV7-2	TRBJ2-7	NA	TGTGCCAGCAGCTTAATCCAGGGGGCTCCCTACGAGCAGTACTTC	CASSLIQGAPYEQYF
TRBD2	TRBV5-8	TRBJ2-7	NA	TGTGCCAGCAGCTTGATAGCGGGAGTATCGCACGAGCAGTACTTC	CASSLIAGVSHEQYF
NA	TRBV13	TRBJ2-3	NA	TGTGCCAGCAGCCAACTCACAGATACGCAGTATTTT	CASSQLTDTQYF
TRBD1	TRBV18	TRBJ1-2	NA	TGTGCCAGCTCATTTACAGGGGGGTACAACTATGGCTACACCTTC	CASSFTGGYNYGYTF
TRBD2	TRBV11-2	TRBJ2-5	NA	TGTGCCAGCAGCTTAGTGGGGGGGAGGCAAGAGACCCAGTACTTC	CASSLVGGRQETQYF
TRBD1	TRBV10-3	TRBJ2-7	NA	TGTGCCATCAGTACCGAGACAGGGGGCGACGAGCAGTACTTC	CAISTETGGDEQYF
TRBD2	TRBV5-5	TRBJ2-5	NA	TGTGCCAGCAGCTCCCCCAGCGGGAGGGGGGAGACCCAGTACTTC	CASSSPSGRGETQYF
NA	TRBV12-1	TRBJ2-7	NA	TGTGCCAGACCGAGACTGATCTTTCCCTACGAGCAGTACTTC	CARPRLIFPYEQYF
NA	TRBV2	TRBJ2-2	once	TGTGCCAGCAGTGAATCACCAGCAACCGGGGAGCTGTTTTTT	CASSESPATGELFF
TRBD2	TRBV5-6	TRBJ2-7	NA	TGTGCCAGCAGCTTGGTTAGCGGGGGGCGTTGGCAGTACTTC	CASSLVSGGRWQYF
TRBD2	TRBV9	TRBJ2-3	few	TGTGCCAGCAGCTACCAAGCGGGAGGGTTAGATACGCAGTATTTT	CASSYQAGGLDTQYF
NA	TRBV4-3	TRBJ2-7	NA	TGCGCCAGCAGCCAAGAATTAGGGACACTGGGGTCCTACGAGCAGTACTTC	CASSQELGTLGSYEQYF
TRBD2	TRBV18	TRBJ2-1	NA	TGTGCCAGCTCACCTTTAGTAGCGGGGTGGAATGAGCAGTTCTTC	CASSPLVAGWNEQFF
TRBD1	TRBV7-6	TRBJ2-1	NA	TGTGCCAGCAGCTTAGCCGGGACAGGTGACTCCGGTGGGCAGTTCTTC	CASSLAGTGDSGGQFF
TRBD1	TRBV14	TRBJ2-7	NA	TGTGCCAGCAGCCAATTCTCCGGGACAGGGAAGGAGCAGTACTTC	CASSQFSGTGKEQYF
TRBD1	TRBV27	TRBJ2-7	NA	TGTGCCAGCAGTCTAATCGGGACAGGGGTTTACGAGCAGTACTTC	CASSLIGTGVYEQYF
NA	TRBV11-3	TRBJ2-1	NA	TGTGCCAGCGCTAGCTCCTACAATGAGCAGTTCTTC	CASASSYNEQFF
TRBD1	TRBV7-9	TRBJ2-3	NA	TGTGCCAGCAGCCCCGGGACAGGGGTCACAGATACGCAGTATTTT	CASSPGTGVTDTQYF
NA	TRBV15	TRBJ1-1	few	TGTGCCACCAGCAGGGGCGGTAGTCGGGGAGAAGCTTTCTTT	CATSRGGSRGEAFF
NA	TRBV9	TRBJ1-1	NA	TGTGCCAGCAGCGTAGCCCATGGGACTGAAGCTTTCTTT	CASSVAHGTEAFF
NA	TRBV23-1	TRBJ2-6	NA	TGCGCCAGCAGTCAATCGGGGAAGCACTCTGGGGCCAACGTCCTGACTTTC	CASSQSGKHSGANVLTF
TRBD1	TRBV5-1	TRBJ1-2	NA	TGCGCCAGCAATGAGGGGGCAAACTATGGCTACACCTTC	CASNEGANYGYTF
NA	TRBV19	TRBJ2-1	NA	TGTGCCAGTGCCGTGGGCCACAATGAGCAGTTCTTC	CASAVGHNEQFF
NA	TRBV9	TRBJ2-1	NA	TGTGCCAGCAGCGTAACCGGGGGCAATGAGCAGTTCTTC	CASSVTGGNEQFF
NA	TRBV7-9	TRBJ2-1	NA	TGTGCCAGCAGCTTATTCACGACCGAGCAGTTCTTC	CASSLFTTEQFF
NA	TRBV10-1	TRBJ2-5	NA	TGCGCCAGCAGCCCTGGACTTGGGACCCAGTACTTC	CASSPGLGTQYF
TRBD2	TRBV15	TRBJ2-7	NA	TGTGCCACCAGCAGAGGCCCCGGACTAGCGGAATACGAGCAGTACTTC	CATSRGPGLAEYEQYF
NA	TRBV29-1	TRBJ2-3	NA	TGCAGCCTGCTTACTCCCCAATCTACAGATACGCAGTATTTT	CSLLTPQSTDTQYF
NA	TRBV21-1	TRBJ2-3	NA	TGTGCCAGCAGCAAAGAGGGGTCATTAGCGGGAGGGTGCACAGATACGCAGTATTTT	CASSKEGSLAGGCTDTQYF
TRBD1	TRBV15	TRBJ2-6	NA	TGTGCCACCAGCTCCCGACCCGGGACAGGACACTCTGGGGCCAACGTCCTGACTTTC	CATSSRPGTGHSGANVLTF
NA	TRBV19	TRBJ2-5	NA	TGTGCCAGTAGTATAGGAAGAGAGGGGCGACAGACCCAGTACTTC	CASSIGREGRQTQYF
TRBD1	TRBV6-1	TRBJ1-5	NA	TGTGCCAGCAGTTCGACAGGGGATAGCAATCAGCCCCAGCATTTT	CASSSTGDSNQPQHF
NA	TRBV7-9	TRBJ2-1	NA	TGTGCCAGCAGCCCTCAGCAAGTCTCCTACAATGAGCAGTTCTTC	CASSPQQVSYNEQFF
NA	TRBV29-1	TRBJ1-1	NA	TGCAGCGTTGCGGGCGAAGGCAGGGGAACGACTGAAGCTTTCTTT	CSVAGEGRGTTEAFF
NA	TRBV6-5	TRBJ1-1	NA	TGTGCCAGCAGTTACTGGGGGGGCAGGGGAAACACTGAAGCTTTCTTT	CASSYWGGRGNTEAFF
TRBD1	TRBV11-3	TRBJ2-7	NA	TGTGCCAGCAGCTTAGGGACCGGGACAGGCTCCTACGAGCAGTACTTC	CASSLGTGTGSYEQYF
NA	TRBV19	TRBJ1-2	NA	TGTGCCAGTAGTATCCTTCCCCCGTTGTCCTATGGCTACACCTTC	CASSILPPLSYGYTF
NA	TRBV7-3	TRBJ1-1	NA	TGTGCCAGCACCGAAAAGACAGCTCCGAACACTGAAGCTTTCTTT	CASTEKTAPNTEAFF
TRBD2	TRBV2	TRBJ2-5	NA	TGTGCCAGCAGTTATAGCGGGGGGCAAGAGACCCAGTACTTC	CASSYSGGQETQYF
TRBD1	TRBV5-1	TRBJ1-6	few	TGCGCCAGCAGCCCCGGACAGGGGGCCTTTAATTCACCCCTCCACTTT	CASSPGQGAFNSPLHF
NA	TRBV2	TRBJ2-6	NA	TGTGCCAGCAGTGAAGCGATACCTGGGGCCAACGTCCTGACTTTC	CASSEAIPGANVLTF
TRBD2	TRBV28	TRBJ2-1	NA	TGTGCCAGCAGACCGAGACGGACTAGCCGCCCTACGTACAATGAGCAGTTCTTC	CASRPRRTSRPTYNEQFF
NA	TRBV18	TRBJ2-3	few	TGTGCCAGCTCACCACTCACCGGCGCAGATACGCAGTATTTT	CASSPLTGADTQYF
TRBD1	TRBV5-8	TRBJ1-5	NA	TGTGCCAGCAGCCGGGGGGACAGGGATCAGCCCCAGCATTTT	CASSRGDRDQPQHF
NA	TRBV4-1	TRBJ2-3	few	TGCGCCAGCAGCCAAGACGCGACAGGCCGTGGCACAGATACGCAGTATTTT	CASSQDATGRGTDTQYF
NA	TRBV4-1	TRBJ1-2	NA	TGCGCCAGCAGCCAAGATTCCGCAACTACCTATGGCTACACCTTC	CASSQDSATTYGYTF
NA	TRBV5-4	TRBJ2-7	few	TGTGCCAGCAGCTGGGGCCCGGACACTCAATACGAGCAGTACTTC	CASSWGPDTQYEQYF
TRBD1	TRBV2	TRBJ2-7	NA	TGTGCCAGCCATACAGGGGGGTACGAGCAGTACTTC	CASHTGGYEQYF
NA	TRBV4-3	TRBJ1-2	NA	TGCGCCAGCAGCCAAGAGGGTCGGGGGCTCAACTATGGCTACACCTTC	CASSQEGRGLNYGYTF
TRBD1	TRBV6-5	TRBJ2-5	once	TGTGCCAGCAGTTACAGAGGGGGCAGATGGGAGACCCAGTACTTC	CASSYRGGRWETQYF
NA	TRBV11-3	TRBJ1-2	NA	TGTGCCAGCAGCTCCCCCGGGGAGACCTATGGCTACACCTTC	CASSSPGETYGYTF
TRBD1	TRBV7-3	TRBJ2-2	NA	TGTGCCAGCAGCATGACAGGGGGCCACACCGGGGAGCTGTTTTTT	CASSMTGGHTGELFF
TRBD1	TRBV4-3	TRBJ1-3	NA	TGCGCCAGCAGCCAAAGACAGGGAGGGGCTGGAAACACCATATATTTT	CASSQRQGGAGNTIYF
NA	TRBV4-1	TRBJ2-7	NA	TGCGCCAGCAGCCAGTTTCTCGGGGGAGAGGTCCACGAGCAGTACTTC	CASSQFLGGEVHEQYF